This entry concerns a single TCR beta chain. No antigen is known for it. No base qualities exist here, and no much larger clone lies one base off it. From its cysteine to its phenylalanine, the CDR3 spans 13 amino acids. The read is trimmed to its CDR3 DNA, 39 bases read in frame from base 1. The time point label for this specimen denotes: about 28 days (+/-7) after the second vaccine dose. AZD1222 recipients whose second dose came at about 4 weeks and those whose second dose came at about 12 weeks were combined into one group, since spike-specific TCR depth and breadth did not differ between the two schedules. Vaccinee samples came from UK trials COV001 and COV002, including a single-blind randomized controlled phase 2/3 trial of AZD1222 (ChAdOx1 nCoV-19) in healthy adults. For TCRbeta chain sequencing, PBMC samples from trial participants were taken at day 0 and at day 28 after the second dose.

The CDR3 regions of human TCRbeta chains were subjected to immunosequencing. The original pipeline was this. TCRs in the repertoires were compared against a reference library of SARS-CoV-2-specific TCRs that had been generated with the MIRA antigen-specificity platform. Breadth was defined as the fraction of unique TCRs that were SARS-CoV-2-associated. Depth was defined as the fraction of total T cells that were SARS-CoV-2-associated. Using the MIRA data, each spike-specific TCR was assigned both to the spike region to which the TCR was reactive and to a CD4 or CD8 class. Log10-transformed breadth and depth values were compared by one-way ANOVA with Sidak's multiple comparisons tests. Not all clones reach the TCRdb copy of this immuneACCESS table, which keeps in-frame sequences only. Checked studies attribute under half of the gap to unresolved V genes and leave the rest unexplained. V and J calls and clone size are as listed in that table; D and trimming were resolved from the DNA. For this sample the table gives approximately 75,000 clones, of which around 87% were detected only once. The biggest ten clones account for 18% of the sample.

This sample was taken from a study of T cell responses to AZD1222 COVID-19 vaccine (dated by TCRdb to 2020 to 2023). Background for the entire study: A total of 230 or so trial participants underwent TCR sequencing, of whom approximately 210 received two doses of AZD1222 and some 25 received two doses of the MenACWY control vaccine. Trial participants were enrolled by age into subgroups of 18-55, 56-69 and 70-plus years, and around 150, 29 and 61 TCR-sequenced participants, respectively, were included in these subgroups. Paper-wide results and their limitations: In the small 56-69-year group, the increase in depth fell short of significance, most likely because of low power. Conclusions about previously exposed vaccinees are limited because only five to seven AZD1222 recipients were SARS-CoV-2 seropositive at baseline. Reportedly, almost half of the unique spike-specific TCRs recognized epitopes lying outside the regions that are mutated in the B.1.351 and B.1.1.7 variants. Spike-specific TCR breadth and depth rose significantly after two AZD1222 doses compared with day 0 and with MenACWY recipients. Vaccine-associated CD4 TCRs spanned the whole spike protein, with dominant responses in regions 160-218 and 743-854. Participants were mostly white British and included more females than males, and it was suggested by the authors that clonal diversity may have been underestimated. No day 14 peak-response samples were available, so repertoires were characterized only after the peak T cell response.

This material consisted of peripheral blood, taken 28 days after the second AZD1222 dose. This clonotype was sampled from an adult who received the AZD1222 COVID-19 vaccine. This receptor chain uses TRBV12-2 and TRBJ2-3. TRBV12-2 represents a pseudogene. This receptor has the CDR3 CASRFYSTDTQYF. In nucleotide form, the sequence is TGTGCAAGTCGCTTTTACAGCACAGATACGCAGTATTTT.